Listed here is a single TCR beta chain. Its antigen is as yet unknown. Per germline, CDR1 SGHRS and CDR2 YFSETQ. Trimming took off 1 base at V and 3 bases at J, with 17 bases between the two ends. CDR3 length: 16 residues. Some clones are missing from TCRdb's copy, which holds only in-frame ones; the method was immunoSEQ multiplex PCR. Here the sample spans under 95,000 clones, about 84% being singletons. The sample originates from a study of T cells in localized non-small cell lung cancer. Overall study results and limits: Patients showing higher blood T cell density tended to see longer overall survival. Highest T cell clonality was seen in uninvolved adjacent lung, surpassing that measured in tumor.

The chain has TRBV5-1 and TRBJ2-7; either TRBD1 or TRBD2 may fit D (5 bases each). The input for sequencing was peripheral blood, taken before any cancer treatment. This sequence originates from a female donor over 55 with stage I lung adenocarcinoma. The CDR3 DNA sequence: TGCGCCAGCAGCTTGCGAGGGACCTTCGGGGACTACGAGCAGTACTTC. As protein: CASSLRGTFGDYEQYF.